Below, 22 T cell receptor beta chains from the same sample are listed, as sequenced in a study of blood T cell repertoires in COVID-19. Using immunoSEQ multiplex PCR, the repertoire was profiled, and TCRdb retains in-frame clones only, with some absent. Of around 260,000 clones listed, around nine tenths are singletons. Material for sequencing was peripheral blood. These TCRs come from a man aged 35 to 55 who had recovered from COVID-19.

The V gene is TRBV9, the J gene TRBJ2-3; D is possibly TRBD2 (5 bases). Trimming removed 0 bases at V and 1 base at J, with 9 bases between. The CDR3 extends over 15 amino acids. CDR1 is SGDLS, CDR2 YYNGEE, per germline. DNA for the CDR3: TGTGCCAGCAGCGTAGTGGATAGCGGCACAGATACGCAGTATTTT. Translating gives CASSVVDSGTDTQYF.

This clone was observed a handful of times. V gene TRBV30 combines with J gene TRBJ2-2, with a weak D call TRBD1 (6 bases). Germline V CDR1 and CDR2: GTSNPN, SVGIG (reference sequence). The CDR3 is 11 amino acids. V lost 5 bases, J lost 7 bases, and 8 bases lay in between. The CDR3 DNA is TGTGCCTGGGGACAGCGCGGGGAGCTGTTTTTT. This translates into CAWGQRGELFF.

The chain carries TRBV29-1 and TRBJ1-3, with 9 bases lining up with TRBD1. This CDR3 has 15 residues. CDR1 is SQVTM and CDR2 is ANQGSEA in the germline V gene. V dropped 5 bases and J dropped 1; count of bases not matched to a gene: 6. The CDR3 spells CSVSGTGMSGNTIYF. In nucleotides, the CDR3 is TGCAGCGTTTCCGGGACAGGGATGTCTGGAAACACCATATATTTT. The full variable domain, its missing parts supplied by reference TRBV29-1 and TRBJ1-3, is SAVISQKPSRDICQRGTSLTIQCQVDSQVTMMFWYRQQPGQSLTLIATANQGSEATYESGFVIDKFPISRPNLTFSTLTVSNMSPEDSSIYLCSVSGTGMSGNTIYFGEGSWLTVV.

The V and J genes are TRBV27 and TRBJ2-1, with 11 nucleotides matching TRBD2. J was trimmed by 1 base and V by 1 base; bases with no gene match: 9. CDR3 length: 19 amino acids. Germline assignment: CDR1 MNHEY and CDR2 SMNVEV (reference sequence). Here the CDR3 reads CASSLFPGASGGSYNEQFF. The DNA of the CDR3 is TGTGCCAGCAGTTTATTCCCCGGGGCTAGCGGGGGGTCCTACAATGAGCAGTTCTTC.

The chain links TRBV19 to TRBJ1-4, with D possibly matching TRBD1 (5 bases). From germline, CDR1 is LNHDA and CDR2 SQIVND (reference sequence). This CDR3 has 16 amino acids. V lost 4 bases to trimming and J lost 3 bases, with 15 bases between them. This CDR3 is CASSNYLGGANEKLFF. The DNA for the CDR3 is TGTGCCAGTAGTAACTACCTTGGGGGGGCTAATGAAAAACTGTTTTTT.

The genes are TRBV19 and TRBJ2-2; the match to TRBD2 covers 8 bases. J gave up 3 bases and V 3 bases, and 3 bases lay outside the gene matches. Germline values: CDR1 LNHDA, CDR2 SQIVND (reference sequence). The CDR3 length is 15 residues. The CDR3 loop is CASSIIAGHTGELFF. For the CDR3, the DNA is TGTGCCAGTAGTATTATAGCGGGGCACACCGGGGAGCTGTTTTTT.

The V and J genes are TRBV11-3 and TRBJ2-3; D is unresolved. This CDR3 is built from 12 residues. The V end lost 5 bases, the J end lost 1 base, and 4 bases lay between the germline ends. The germline CDR1 and CDR2 sequences are SGHNT and YENEEA. CDR3 amino acids: CASSRRTDTQYF. The CDR3 DNA follows: TGTGCCAGCAGCCGTCGCACAGATACGCAGTATTTT.

The chain is built from TRBV6-2 or TRBV6-3 and TRBJ2-2; possible D gene TRBD2, 5 bases. The CDR3 sequence is 17 residues long. Germline V gives CDR1 MNHEY, CDR2 SVGEGT. The V end lost 5 bases, the J end lost 4 bases, and 20 bases lay between the germline ends. The CDR3 spells CASSLDGLQFRTGELFF. In DNA, the CDR3 is TGTGCCAGCAGTCTGGACGGACTCCAGTTCCGCACCGGGGAGCTGTTTTTT.

V is TRBV28 and J is TRBJ1-1; tentative D call: TRBD1 (5 bases). There are 13 residues in the CDR3. V lost 10 bases and J lost 7, with 19 bases in between. Germline V gene data show CDR1 as MDHEN and CDR2 as SYDVKM. The CDR3 DNA reads as TGTGCCACCGCCGATGGGGGGGTCTTTGAAGCTTTCTTT. Translation: CATADGGVFEAFF.

V gene TRBV5-1 combines with J gene TRBJ2-7, with a weak D call TRBD2 (5 bases). The germline V and J ends were trimmed by 0 bases and 2 bases, with 12 bases remaining between them. This CDR3 is built from 15 residues. Germline V gene data show CDR1 as SGHRS and CDR2 as YFSETQ. In DNA, the CDR3 is TGCGCCAGCAGCTTGGGACGGGGTCGACCCTACGAGCAGTACTTC. Translation: CASSLGRGRPYEQYF.

The chain carries TRBV27 and TRBJ1-5; D is possibly TRBD1 (6 bases). The germline CDR1 and CDR2 sequences are MNHEY and SMNVEV (reference sequence). Trimming stripped 6 bases from V and 6 bases from J, with 15 bases between. The length of the CDR3 is 14 residues. The CDR3 protein is CASSPGRGGQPQHF. The CDR3 bases are TGTGCCAGCAGCCCCGGGAGGGGGGGTCAGCCCCAGCATTTT.

The chain joins TRBV18 to TRBJ1-2, with D possibly TRBD1 on 5 matching bases. Trimming shortened V by 3 bases and J by 4 bases, and 12 bases separated the two germline ends. The CDR3 runs 14 residues. Germline V lookup: CDR1 KGHSH, CDR2 LQKENI. CDR3 nucleotide sequence: TGTGCCAGCTCACCGGAATCAGGGATCTATGGCTACACCTTC. Amino acids: CASSPESGIYGYTF.

The chain has TRBV5-4 and TRBJ2-1; 12 bases match TRBD2. This CDR3 has 17 amino acids. V was pared by 4 bases and J by 7 bases, with 12 bases of the junction left unmatched. CDR1 is SGHNT, CDR2 YYREEE, per germline (reference sequence). In DNA, the CDR3 is TGTGCCAGCAGCGACCAGACTAGCGGGAGATTAAAGAATGAGCAGTTCTTC. Its translation is CASSDQTSGRLKNEQFF.

The rearrangement joins TRBV4-2 to TRBJ2-1, with D maybe TRBD2 (5 bases). Between the trimmed V and J ends, which lost 0 bases and 5 bases, there was a span of 14 bases. CDR3 length: 16 amino acids. CDR1 and CDR2 (germline): LGHNA, YNFKEQ. Here the CDR3 DNA reads TGTGCCAGCAGCCAAGAATTGGGCGGGTTGAACAATGAGCAGTTCTTC. Protein product: CASSQELGGLNNEQFF.

The chain's CDR3 is CASSEGRGPGETQYF. In nucleotides, the CDR3 is TGTGCCAGCAGTGAAGGAAGGGGGCCGGGAGAGACCCAGTACTTC. The rearrangement links TRBV2 to TRBJ2-5, with 7 positions matching TRBD1. The V and J ends lost 1 base and 4 bases, in that order; junction bases with no gene match: 6. Germline V gives CDR1 SNHLY, CDR2 FYNNEI. CDR3 length equals 15 residues. Variable domain in full (rest from reference TRBV2 and TRBJ2-5): EPEVTQTPSHQVTQMGQEVILRCVPISNHLYFYWYRQILGQKVEFLVSFYNNEISEKSEIFDDQFSVERPDGSNFTLKIRSTKLEDSAMYFCASSEGRGPGETQYFGPGTRLLVL.

This chain joins TRBV6-5 and TRBJ2-7; TRBD2 matches 9 bases. V shed 2 bases, J shed 0 bases, and the junction held 2 bases outside the gene matches. Looked up from germline, CDR1 is MNHEY and CDR2 is SVGAGI. CDR3 length: 15 residues. The CDR3 reads CASSYRAGGSYEQYF. In DNA form, the CDR3 reads TGTGCCAGCAGTTACAGAGCGGGAGGCTCCTACGAGCAGTACTTC.

The J gene is TRBJ1-4, the V gene TRBV19; D may be TRBD1 (5 bases). V shed 5 bases and J shed 7 bases, with 20 bases lying between them. The CDR3 length is 16 residues. CDR1 and CDR2 from the germline V gene are LNHDA and SQIVND (reference sequence). The CDR3 nucleotides are TGTGCCAGTAGTTCCTTTCCGACAGCAAAAGGTGAAAAACTGTTTTTT. It codes for CASSSFPTAKGEKLFF. Looking up the rest from reference TRBV19 and TRBJ1-4 gives the full variable domain: DGGITQSPKYLFRKEGQNVTLSCEQNLNHDAMYWYRQDPGQGLRLIYYSQIVNDFQKGDIAEGYSVSREKKESFPLTVTSAQKNPTAFYLCASSSFPTAKGEKLFFGSGTQLSVL.

The chain has TRBV7-2 and TRBJ2-6; D gene ambiguous. Per the germline V gene, CDR1 is SGHTA and CDR2 is FQGNSA. This CDR3 is 14 amino acids long. Trimming left V 5 bases short and J 0 bases short, with 5 bases between. CDR3 region: CASSVVSGANVLTF. CDR3 coding DNA: TGTGCCAGCAGCGTCGTCTCTGGGGCCAACGTCCTGACTTTC.

The CDR3 region is CASSDSSLPGKGYTF. The CDR3 coding sequence is TGTGCCAGCAGTGACTCGAGTTTACCGGGGAAAGGCTACACCTTC. The V and J genes are TRBV6-4 and TRBJ1-2; the D is unclear. Germline V gene data show CDR1 as MRHNA and CDR2 as SNTAGT. The V end lost 0 bases, the J end lost 8 bases, and 16 bases lay between the germline ends. The CDR3 extends over 15 amino acids.

The chain has TRBV5-1 and TRBJ2-7, with a tentative D call TRBD2 (5 bases). V was trimmed by 1 base and J by 4 bases, leaving 12 bases between them. Germline V CDR1 and CDR2: SGHRS, YFSETQ. CDR3 length equals 14 residues. The CDR3 DNA reads TGCGCCAGCAGCTTGACCCGCGGGCAGTACGAGCAGTACTTC. Residues: CASSLTRGQYEQYF.

This chain links TRBV7-9 with TRBJ2-7; D is possibly TRBD2 (6 bases). Trimming took 5 bases from V and 7 from J, leaving 27 bases between them. Germline assignment: CDR1 SEHNR and CDR2 FQNEAQ (reference sequence). This CDR3 comprises 17 residues. The CDR3 region has the DNA TGTGCCAGCAGCGCCAAGGATGCGGGACGGACGGGGAGAGAGCAGTACTTC. This codes for CASSAKDAGRTGREQYF.

This chain joins TRBV9 and TRBJ2-3; possibly TRBD2 for D (6 bases). This CDR3 has 15 amino acids. Per germline, CDR1 SGDLS and CDR2 YYNGEE. Deletions cut 4 bases from V and 10 bases from J, with 22 bases between. The CDR3 DNA follows: TGTGCCAGCAGCCCAGGCGGAGGGACGCCCCAGGCGCAGTATTTT. This translates into CASSPGGGTPQAQYF.